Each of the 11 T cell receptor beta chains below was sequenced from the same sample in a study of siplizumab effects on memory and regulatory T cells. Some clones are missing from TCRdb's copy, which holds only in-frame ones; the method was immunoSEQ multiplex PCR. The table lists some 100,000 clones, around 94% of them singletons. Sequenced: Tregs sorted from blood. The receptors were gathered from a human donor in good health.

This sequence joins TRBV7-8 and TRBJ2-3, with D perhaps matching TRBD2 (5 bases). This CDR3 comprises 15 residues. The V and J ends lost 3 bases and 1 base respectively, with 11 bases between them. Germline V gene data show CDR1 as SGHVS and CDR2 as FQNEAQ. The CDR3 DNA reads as TGTGCCAGCAGCTTTGGGTCGAGGGGCACAGATACGCAGTATTTT. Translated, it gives CASSFGSRGTDTQYF.

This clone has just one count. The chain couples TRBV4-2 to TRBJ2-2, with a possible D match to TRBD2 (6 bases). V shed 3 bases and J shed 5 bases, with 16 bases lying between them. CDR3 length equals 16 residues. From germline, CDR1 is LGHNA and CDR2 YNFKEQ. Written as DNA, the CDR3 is TGTGCCAGCAGCCAGCCTCGGGACTTTCGAACCGGGGAGCTGTTTTTT. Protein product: CASSQPRDFRTGELFF.

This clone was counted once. This chain's CDR3 is CASSEWTTGNRNEQFF. CDR3 in DNA: TGTGCCAGCAGTGAATGGACTACAGGTAATCGTAATGAGCAGTTCTTC. The genes are TRBV25-1 and TRBJ2-1; D is possibly TRBD2 (6 bases). V dropped 1 base and J dropped 7 bases, with 17 bases sitting between them. The CDR3 sequence is 16 residues long. Germline CDR1 MGHDK, CDR2 SYGVNS.

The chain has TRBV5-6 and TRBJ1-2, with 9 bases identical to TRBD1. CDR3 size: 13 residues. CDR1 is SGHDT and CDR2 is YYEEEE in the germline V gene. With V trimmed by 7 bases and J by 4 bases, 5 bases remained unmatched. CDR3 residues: CASGDRVTYGYTF. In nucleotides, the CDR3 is TGTGCCAGCGGGGACAGGGTGACCTATGGCTACACCTTC.

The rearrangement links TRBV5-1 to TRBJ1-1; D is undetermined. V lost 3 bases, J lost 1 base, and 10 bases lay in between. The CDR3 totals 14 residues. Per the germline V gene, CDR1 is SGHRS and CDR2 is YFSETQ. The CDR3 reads CASSSLSRNTEAFF. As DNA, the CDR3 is TGCGCCAGCAGCTCGCTCAGCCGGAACACTGAAGCTTTCTTT.

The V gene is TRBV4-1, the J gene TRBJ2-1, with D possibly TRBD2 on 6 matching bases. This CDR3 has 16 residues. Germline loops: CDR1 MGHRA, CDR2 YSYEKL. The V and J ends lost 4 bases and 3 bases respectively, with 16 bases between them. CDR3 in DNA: TGCGCCAGCAGCCTACGACTTAGCGGATACTACAATGAGCAGTTCTTC. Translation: CASSLRLSGYYNEQFF.

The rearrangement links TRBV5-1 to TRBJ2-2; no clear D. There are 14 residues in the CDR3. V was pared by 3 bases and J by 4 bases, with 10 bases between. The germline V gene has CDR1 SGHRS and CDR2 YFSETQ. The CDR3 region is CASSSREATGELFF. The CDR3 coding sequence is TGCGCCAGCAGCTCGAGAGAGGCCACCGGGGAGCTGTTTTTT.

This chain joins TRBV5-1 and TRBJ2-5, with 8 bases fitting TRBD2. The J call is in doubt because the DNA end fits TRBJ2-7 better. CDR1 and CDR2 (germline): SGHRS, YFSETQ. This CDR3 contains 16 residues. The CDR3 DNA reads TGCGCCAGCAGCTTGTCGCCGGGAGGGAGCTCCTACGAGCAGTACTTC. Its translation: CASSLSPGGSSYEQYF.

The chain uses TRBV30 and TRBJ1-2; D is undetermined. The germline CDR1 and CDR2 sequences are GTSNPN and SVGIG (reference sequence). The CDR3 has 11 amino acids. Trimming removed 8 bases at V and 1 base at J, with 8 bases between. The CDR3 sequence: CAVGFNYGYTF. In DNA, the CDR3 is TGTGCCGTCGGGTTTAACTATGGCTACACCTTC.

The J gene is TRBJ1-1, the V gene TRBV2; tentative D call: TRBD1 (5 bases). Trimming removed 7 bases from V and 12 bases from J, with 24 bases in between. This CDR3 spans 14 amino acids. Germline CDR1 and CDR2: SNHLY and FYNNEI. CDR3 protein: CASIESNQGLRTFF. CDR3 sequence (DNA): TGTGCCAGCATTGAGTCAAATCAGGGTTTAAGGACTTTCTTT. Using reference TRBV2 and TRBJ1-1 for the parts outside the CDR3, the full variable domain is EPEVTQTPSHQVTQMGQEVILRCVPISNHLYFYWYRQILGQKVEFLVSFYNNEISEKSEIFDDQFSVERPDGSNFTLKIRSTKLEDSAMYFCASIESNQGLRTFFGQGTRLTVV.

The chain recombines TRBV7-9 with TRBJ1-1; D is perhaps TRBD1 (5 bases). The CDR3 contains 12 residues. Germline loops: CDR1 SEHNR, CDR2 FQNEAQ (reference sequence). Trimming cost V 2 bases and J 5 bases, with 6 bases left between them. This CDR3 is CASSLWGTEAFF. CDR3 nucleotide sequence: TGTGCCAGCAGCTTATGGGGGACTGAAGCTTTCTTT.